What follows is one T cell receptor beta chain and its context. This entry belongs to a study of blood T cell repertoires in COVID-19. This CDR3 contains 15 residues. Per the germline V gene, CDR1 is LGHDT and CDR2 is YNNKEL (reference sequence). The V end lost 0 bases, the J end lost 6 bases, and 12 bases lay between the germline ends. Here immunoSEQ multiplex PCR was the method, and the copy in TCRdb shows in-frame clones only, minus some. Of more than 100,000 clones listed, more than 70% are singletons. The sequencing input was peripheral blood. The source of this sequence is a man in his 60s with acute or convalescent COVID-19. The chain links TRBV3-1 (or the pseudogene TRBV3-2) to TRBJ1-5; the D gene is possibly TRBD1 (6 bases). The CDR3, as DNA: TGTGCCAGCAGCCAAGACAGGGGCCGAGTTCAGCCCCAGCATTTT. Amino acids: CASSQDRGRVQPQHF.